The rows below give T cell receptor beta chains drawn from one sample of a study of cytomegalovirus exposure and HLA in healthy donors. Measured with immunoSEQ multiplex PCR; TCRdb has only the in-frame clones, and not every one. The sample holds about 80,000 clones, 80% seen once. Sequences were obtained from PBMCs. These receptors were taken from a man aged 50 to 60 in good health and CMV-seropositive. Both conserved end residues are part of each CDR3. Each record gives: J gene, D gene, clone size, V gene, CDR3 DNA, CDR3 protein. A D gene is named only where the DNA matches it firmly. Clone size is shown for a subset of rows, as once, few, many or a class of expanded clone.

TRBJ1-5 NA NA TRBV19 TGTGCCAGTAGTCCGGGACACCTTAGCAATCAGCCCCAGCATTTT CASSPGHLSNQPQHF
TRBJ2-4 TRBD2 NA TRBV12-5 TGTGCTAGTGGTTTGGTATCGACTAGCGGGGGACTAGCCAAAAACAGTCAGTACTTC CASGLVSTSGGLAKNSQYF
TRBJ2-1 TRBD1 NA TRBV6-1 TGTGCCAGCAGTGACGGGACAGGGGGCTGGGATGAGCAGTTCTTC CASSDGTGGWDEQFF
TRBJ1-2 NA once TRBV13 TGTGCCAGCAGCTTAACAGGGCCGGCGGAAGGCTACACCTTC CASSLTGPAEGYTF
TRBJ2-7 TRBD2 NA TRBV10-1 TGCGCCAGCAGTGGCCTAGCGGGAGGCGAGCAGTACTTC CASSGLAGGEQYF
TRBJ1-1 NA NA TRBV30 TGTGCCTGGAGTCAGGGGAACACTGAAGCTTTCTTT CAWSQGNTEAFF
TRBJ2-7 NA NA TRBV4-2 TGTGCCAGCAGCCAATCCGGTTACGAGCAGTACTTC CASSQSGYEQYF
TRBJ2-1 TRBD1 NA TRBV5-1 TGCGCCAGCAGCCTACGACAGGGTTCCTCCTACAATGAGCAGTTCTTC CASSLRQGSSYNEQFF
TRBJ1-2 NA NA TRBV7-2 TGTGCCAGCAGCTCCCGACCGACGGGGTATGATGGCTACACCTTC CASSSRPTGYDGYTF
TRBJ1-1 TRBD1 NA TRBV9 TGTGCCAGCAGCGGGAGGGACAGAGGCACTGAAGCTTTCTTT CASSGRDRGTEAFF
TRBJ2-1 TRBD2 NA TRBV7-9 TGTGCCAGCAGCTTAGGTAGCGGGAGAATAAATGAGCAGTTCTTC CASSLGSGRINEQFF
TRBJ1-3 NA NA TRBV6-6 TGTGCCAGCAGCCGCCGGAGGGAGTCGGGAAACACCATATATTTT CASSRRRESGNTIYF
TRBJ1-2 NA NA TRBV7-2 TGTGCCAGCAGCTTATCGCTCCCGAGAGGGCATGGCTACACCTTC CASSLSLPRGHGYTF
TRBJ2-5 NA once TRBV7-8 TGTGCCAGCAGCTCCCCTGGGGGGCAAGAGACCCAGTACTTC CASSSPGGQETQYF
TRBJ2-3 TRBD2 NA TRBV6-6 TGTGCCAGCAGTTCACTAGCGGGAGAGGCAGATACGCAGTATTTT CASSSLAGEADTQYF
TRBJ1-2 NA NA TRBV5-4 TGTGCCAGCAGCTTGATAGGTCTGGGGCCCTATGGCTACACCTTC CASSLIGLGPYGYTF
TRBJ2-5 NA few TRBV29-1 TGCAGCGTCAAGGGGGCGGGGCAAGAGACCCAGTACTTC CSVKGAGQETQYF
TRBJ2-7 TRBD2 NA TRBV6-6 TGTGCCAGCAGTGAGACTAGCGGGAGTTCCTACGAGCAGTACTTC CASSETSGSSYEQYF
TRBJ2-1 NA NA TRBV11-3 TGTGCCAGCAGCCCGGGATACAATGAGCAGTTCTTC CASSPGYNEQFF
TRBJ2-7 NA once TRBV11-3 TGTGCCAGCAGCCAAGAGCCGACATCATACGAGCAGTACTTC CASSQEPTSYEQYF
TRBJ2-5 TRBD2 NA TRBV30 TGTGCCTGGAGTGTGCGAACTAGCGGGTCCTGGGGGACCCAGTACTTC CAWSVRTSGSWGTQYF
TRBJ2-2 NA NA TRBV10-1 TGCGCCAGCAGCGGCGGGAACACCGGGGAGCTGTTTTTT CASSGGNTGELFF
TRBJ2-5 TRBD1 NA TRBV29-1 TGCAGCGCCAAGGCCCCCAGACAGGGGGCCGAGACCCAGTACTTC CSAKAPRQGAETQYF
TRBJ2-3 NA NA TRBV29-1 TGCAGCGTTCTTCCCTATCTCGTTTCTGCTACGGGGGAGGAGGCAACAGATACGCAGTATTTT CSVLPYLVSATGEEATDTQYF